This T cell receptor beta chain was sequenced during a study of blood T cell repertoires in COVID-19. Study overall: T cells, B-cell-depleted T cells, or PBMCs supplied cDNA or gDNA.

The ends were cut back, 0 bases at V and 3 bases at J, with 8 bases in the middle. This CDR3 region has 14 residues. The V gene's germline CDR1 is MNHEY and CDR2 SVGAGI. This clone showed up just a few times. Original processing notes: Amplification with reference gene primers provided the estimates of nucleated cell counts. This table comes from immunoSEQ multiplex PCR, and its TCRdb copy is limited to in-frame clones, with some not included. V and J calls and clone size are as listed in that table; D and trimming were resolved from the DNA. The sample has 72,000 or so clones; around 83% are singletons.

The chain is built from TRBV6-5 and TRBJ1-2, with D uncertain. Material: peripheral blood. This clonotype was sampled from an elderly woman with active or convalescent COVID-19. The CDR3 DNA follows: TGTGCCAGCAGTTACTCAGAGGTATACTATGGCTACACCTTC. It specifies CASSYSEVYYGYTF.